The 30 T cell receptor beta chains presented below share a single source sample, sequenced in a study of response to subunit inactivated influenza vaccine. TCRdb independently ran MiXCR on the RT-PCR reads; one entry per CDR3 protein. Of roughly 570,000 distinct CDR3 sequences listed, about an eighth are singletons. The sequencing used PBMCs from blood, collected 45 days after vaccination. These receptors came from a middle-aged man who received an inactivated influenza vaccine.

This clonotype occurred many times. This chain joins TRBV4-2 and TRBJ1-4, with TRBD1 as a possible D gene (5 bases). V dropped 4 bases and J dropped 8 bases, with 20 bases sitting between them. The CDR3 has 16 residues. Germline lookup yields CDR1 LGHNA and CDR2 YNFKEQ. The CDR3 coding sequence is TGTGCCAGCAGCCCAGTAATCGCAGGGTTTGACGAAAAACTGTTTTTT. Protein sequence: CASSPVIAGFDEKLFF.

The chain uses TRBV28 and TRBJ2-3; D is unresolved. The CDR3 covers 16 residues. Per germline, CDR1 MDHEN and CDR2 SYDVKM. Trimming left V 5 bases short and J 0 bases short, with 15 bases between. This chain's CDR3 is CASSTDTELSTDTQYF. In DNA form, the CDR3 reads TGTGCCAGCAGTACCGATACCGAGCTCAGCACAGATACGCAGTATTTT.

V is TRBV5-1 and J is TRBJ1-1, with D uncertain. The V gene's germline CDR1 is SGHRS and CDR2 YFSETQ. The CDR3 loop spans 13 amino acids. The germline V and J ends were trimmed by 0 bases and 6 bases, with 9 bases remaining between them. CDR3 nucleotides: TGCGCCAGCAGCTTGGCGGAGATTTCTGAAGCTTTCTTT. Residues: CASSLAEISEAFF.

The V and J genes are TRBV11-2 and TRBJ1-1, with unresolved D. The V gene lost 5 bases and the J gene lost 11 bases, with 15 bases spanning the gap. There are 12 residues in the CDR3. Germline CDR1 reads SGHAT; CDR2 reads FQNNGV. This CDR3 is CASSPSEILAFF. CDR3 DNA: TGTGCCAGCAGCCCCTCGGAAATTTTGGCTTTCTTT. Full variable domain (outside the CDR3, taken from reference TRBV11-2 and TRBJ1-1): EAGVAQSPRYKIIEKRQSVAFWCNPISGHATLYWYQQILGQGPKLLIQFQNNGVVDDSQLPKDRFSAERLKGVDSTLKIQPAKLEDSAVYLCASSPSEILAFFGQGTRLTVV.

The V call is TRBV3-1, the J call TRBJ1-2; 8 bases fit TRBD1. Germline V gene lookup returns CDR1 LGHDT and CDR2 YNNKEL (reference sequence). There are 16 residues in the CDR3. Germline trimming cut 0 bases from V and 7 bases from J; bases unmatched to any gene: 10. The CDR3 nucleotides read TGTGCCAGCAGCCAAGATCAGTACCCGACAGGGGCTGGCTACACCTTC. Its protein is CASSQDQYPTGAGYTF.

This clonotype was seen more than once but under ten times. This chain connects TRBV6-2 or TRBV6-3 to TRBJ2-1, with D perhaps being TRBD1 or TRBD2 (5 bases each). There are 11 residues in the CDR3. The V gene's germline CDR1 is MNHEY and CDR2 SVGEGT. The V end was cut by 5 bases, the J end by 15 bases, with 14 bases between. The CDR3 here is CASSNPGPMFF. DNA of the CDR3: TGTGCCAGCAGTAACCCGGGGCCCATGTTCTTC.

V gene TRBV10-3 combines with J gene TRBJ1-3, with D uncertain. CDR1 ENHRY and CDR2 SYGVKD come from the germline V gene. Trimming cost V 3 bases and J 0 bases, with 3 bases left between them. The CDR3 covers 13 residues. CDR3 amino acids: CAISDSSGNTIYF. The CDR3 DNA follows: TGTGCCATCAGTGACAGCTCTGGAAACACCATATATTTT.

The chain is built from TRBV7-2 and TRBJ2-2; D not resolved. The CDR3 sequence is 17 residues long. With 0 bases removed from V and 0 bases from J, the gap between germline ends came to 11 bases. Germline V lookup: CDR1 SGHTA, CDR2 FQGNSA. CDR3 protein: CASSLAFLRANTGELFF. The DNA for the CDR3 is TGTGCCAGCAGCTTAGCCTTCCTCCGAGCGAACACCGGGGAGCTGTTTTTT.

This clonotype was seen a few times. The gene calls are TRBV10-3 and TRBJ2-7, with 10 bases fitting TRBD1. In germline, CDR1 is ENHRY, CDR2 SYGVKD. Trimming at V came to 10 bases and at J to 2 bases, leaving 5 bases not matched to a gene. This CDR3 comprises 13 residues. The CDR3 is CATRDRGPYEQYF. DNA for the CDR3: TGTGCCACCCGGGACAGGGGTCCCTACGAGCAGTACTTC.

This chain connects TRBV4-3 to TRBJ2-1; TRBD1 matches 7 bases. This CDR3 comprises 13 residues. V was clipped by 1 base and J by 6 bases; unmatched bases: 0. Germline assignment: CDR1 LGHNA and CDR2 YSLEER. CDR3 region: CASSQAGGNEQFF. CDR3 DNA sequence: TGCGCCAGCAGCCAAGCAGGGGGCAATGAGCAGTTCTTC.

This clonotype was counted a single time. Sequence at one end of the junction differs from germline and may be a read error. This sequence joins TRBV27 and TRBJ2-1; D remains ambiguous. Germline-derived CDR1 and CDR2 are MNHEY and SMNVEV (reference sequence). CDR3 size: 12 residues. DNA of the CDR3: TGTGCCAGAAGTTTAACTCGATATGAGCAGTTCTTC. Translated: CARSLTRYEQFF.

Many counts were recorded for this clonotype. The chain combines TRBV5-1 with TRBJ2-1; D is possibly TRBD2 (7 bases). Germline-derived CDR1 and CDR2 are SGHRS and YFSETQ. Trimming removed 2 bases at V and 7 bases at J, with 13 bases between. This CDR3 has 14 residues. This CDR3 is CASSLGGALNEQFF. CDR3 nucleotide sequence: TGCGCCAGCAGCTTAGGGGGGGCGCTGAATGAGCAGTTCTTC. Together with reference TRBV5-1 and TRBJ2-1, the CDR3 gives the full variable domain: KAGVTQTPRYLIKTRGQQVTLSCSPISGHRSVSWYQQTPGQGLQFLFEYFSETQRNKGNFPGRFSGRQFSNSRSEMNVSTLELGDSALYLCASSLGGALNEQFFGPGTRLTVL.

In this sample, this clonotype turned up many times. The chain links TRBV12-3 or TRBV12-4 to TRBJ2-7, with D possibly being TRBD1 (5 bases). The V and J ends lost 2 bases and 7 bases respectively, with 18 bases between them. CDR3 length equals 15 residues. This CDR3 is CASSLSAAGRWEQYF. The CDR3 DNA sequence: TGTGCCAGCAGTTTATCGGCGGCAGGGCGTTGGGAGCAGTACTTC.

The genes are TRBV2 and TRBJ2-1, with 12 bases fitting TRBD2. This CDR3 contains 14 residues. CDR1 is SNHLY and CDR2 is FYNNEI in the germline V gene. The V gene end was trimmed by 4 bases and the J gene end by 12 bases; junction bases not matched to a gene: 7. CDR3 coding DNA: TGTGCCAGCAGTGGCTGGACTAGCGGGATCTGGCAGTTCTTC. Protein: CASSGWTSGIWQFF.

This clonotype was detected a few times. The chain couples TRBV27 to TRBJ2-1; D remains ambiguous. CDR3 length: 15 residues. Germline V gene sequence: CDR1 MNHEY, CDR2 SMNVEV (reference sequence). Trimming removed 6 bases from V and 0 bases from J, with 12 bases in between. The CDR3 sequence: CASSPTTYSYNEQFF. In nucleotides, the CDR3 is TGTGCCAGCAGCCCAACTACTTACTCCTACAATGAGCAGTTCTTC.

The J gene is TRBJ2-7, the V gene TRBV6-6, with D unclear. From germline, CDR1 is MNHNY and CDR2 SVGAGI (reference sequence). Trimming shortened V by 5 bases and J by 6 bases, and 11 bases separated the two germline ends. This CDR3 comprises 12 residues. Here the CDR3 DNA reads TGTGCCAGCAGTCCCTCGGCTGGCGAGCAGTACTTC. Residues: CASSPSAGEQYF.

The DNA of the CDR3 is TGTGCCAGCAGCTGGACAGCAGGTAGATCCGAGCAGTACTTC. The encoded protein is CASSWTAGRSEQYF. The genes are TRBV5-6 and TRBJ2-7; TRBD1 is a possible D gene (6 bases). The CDR3 is 14 amino acids. V was pared by 3 bases and J by 6 bases, with 16 bases between. Germline assignment: CDR1 SGHDT and CDR2 YYEEEE.

In its sample, this clonotype was seen many times. V and J are TRBV10-3 and TRBJ2-7; 9 nucleotides agree with TRBD1. Per the germline V gene, CDR1 is ENHRY and CDR2 is SYGVKD. J lost 3 bases, V lost 3 bases, and 3 bases had no gene match. This CDR3 has 14 amino acids. DNA of the CDR3: TGTGCCATCAGTGACACGGACAGGGGCTACGAGCAGTACTTC. This sequence encodes CAISDTDRGYEQYF.

This clonotype was counted between two and nine times. This chain joins TRBV5-4 and TRBJ2-5; the D is unclear. V shed 4 bases and J shed 2 bases, with 12 bases lying between them. This CDR3 has 14 residues. Germline CDR1 SGHNT, CDR2 YYREEE (reference sequence). CDR3 DNA sequence: TGTGCCAGCAGCCTTGGAGTGGAGCAAGAGACCCAGTACTTC. Protein sequence: CASSLGVEQETQYF.

The rearrangement links TRBV4-3 to TRBJ1-1, with D possibly matching TRBD1 (5 bases). This CDR3 has 14 amino acids. Germline V lookup: CDR1 LGHNA, CDR2 YSLEER. V was trimmed by 6 bases and J by 1 base, leaving 12 bases between them. The CDR3 nucleotides are TGCGCCAGCAGAGAGGGGCCGGAGAACACTGAAGCTTTCTTT. Protein product: CASREGPENTEAFF.

This clonotype was counted a few times. V gene TRBV6-1 combines with J gene TRBJ1-6, with TRBD1 identical over 7 bases. Losses at the gene ends were 4 bases for V and 6 bases for J; bases not matched to a gene: 3. The CDR3 consists of 14 residues. Germline CDR1 reads MNHNS; CDR2 reads SASEGT. In DNA form, the CDR3 reads TGTGCCAGCAGTGCTTGGGACAGTAATTCACCCCTCCACTTT. It specifies CASSAWDSNSPLHF.

This clonotype has only a few counts. The chain employs TRBV5-1 and TRBJ1-1, with TRBD1 identical over 7 bases. This CDR3 region has 16 residues. CDR1 is SGHRS and CDR2 is YFSETQ in the germline V gene. After removal of 1 base from V and 4 bases from J, the junction contained 10 bases not matched to a gene. CDR3 in amino acids: CASSLLSGGDSTEAFF. The DNA for the CDR3 is TGCGCCAGCAGCTTGCTCTCAGGGGGGGATAGCACTGAAGCTTTCTTT.

This clonotype has a handful of counts. CDR3 amino acids: CASSLGTEKLFF. CDR3 bases: TGTGCCAGCAGCCTAGGGACTGAAAAACTGTTTTTT. The chain combines TRBV4-2 with TRBJ1-4; D may be TRBD1 (5 bases). Germline CDR1 and CDR2: LGHNA and YNFKEQ. This CDR3 region has 12 residues. Deletions cut 4 bases from V and 7 bases from J, with 7 bases between.

This clonotype occurred a few times. The gene calls are TRBV25-1 and TRBJ1-2, with D hard to call. The germline V gene encodes CDR1 MGHDK and CDR2 SYGVNS. The V end lost 3 bases, the J end lost 4 bases, and 15 bases lay between the germline ends. The CDR3 runs to 15 residues. The CDR3 region has the DNA TGTGCCAGCAGTGACACTTACACGGGTCCCTATGGCTACACCTTC. It translates to CASSDTYTGPYGYTF.

The V and J genes are TRBV7-9 and TRBJ2-2; D is possibly TRBD1 (6 bases). CDR1 SEHNR and CDR2 FQNEAQ come from the germline V gene (reference sequence). Trimming cost V 5 bases and J 1 base, with 14 bases left between them. The CDR3 is 16 amino acids. The CDR3 loop reads CASSRTGFQNTGELFF. CDR3 DNA: TGTGCCAGCAGCCGCACAGGGTTCCAGAACACCGGGGAGCTGTTTTTT.

This sequence joins TRBV24-1 and TRBJ2-3; perhaps TRBD1 as D (6 bases). Germline lookup yields CDR1 KGHDR and CDR2 SFDVKD. V lost 3 bases and J lost 5, with 14 bases in between. This CDR3 is 15 amino acids long. Here the CDR3 reads CATSDPGQFGDTQYF. In DNA form, the CDR3 reads TGTGCCACCAGTGATCCGGGACAATTTGGAGATACGCAGTATTTT.

This clonotype has a handful of counts. The chain recombines TRBV5-1 with TRBJ2-7; D is perhaps TRBD1 or TRBD2 (5 bases each). This CDR3 has 14 amino acids. V gave up 0 bases and J gave up 3 bases, with 10 bases separating them. Germline-derived CDR1 and CDR2 are SGHRS and YFSETQ. Written as DNA, the CDR3 is TGCGCCAGCAGCTTGGGGGGGAATAACTACGAGCAGTACTTC. It specifies CASSLGGNNYEQYF.

This rearrangement joins TRBV2 to TRBJ2-1, with 11 positions matching TRBD2. Unmatched junction bases numbered 10, after V lost 4 bases and J lost 8 bases. Germline-derived CDR1 and CDR2 are SNHLY and FYNNEI. The CDR3 contains 16 residues. CDR3 sequence: CASSGGSGGARDEQFF. CDR3 coding DNA: TGTGCCAGCAGTGGAGGTAGCGGGGGGGCCAGGGATGAGCAGTTCTTC.

This clonotype was counted between two and nine times. V gene TRBV5-1 combines with J gene TRBJ1-4; D possibly corresponds to TRBD1 (5 bases). V gave up 10 bases and J gave up 0 bases, with 16 bases separating them. The germline V gene has CDR1 SGHRS and CDR2 YFSETQ. The CDR3 is 15 residues long. This CDR3 reads CASRDSLATNEKLFF. The CDR3 DNA follows: TGCGCCTCCCGAGACAGTCTAGCAACTAATGAAAAACTGTTTTTT.

This clonotype was seen more than once but under ten times. The chain recombines TRBV28 with TRBJ2-3; TRBD2 matches at 15 bases. Germline CDR1 is MDHEN and CDR2 is SYDVKM. This CDR3 comprises 16 residues. The junction had 9 bases not matched to a gene; V was cut back by 4 bases and J by 10 bases. CDR3 sequence: CASSSGLAGGLAAQYF. In DNA form, the CDR3 reads TGTGCCAGCAGTTCCGGACTAGCGGGAGGGCTAGCGGCGCAGTATTTT.